One sample yielded the 22 T cell receptor beta chains listed below, sequenced in a study of blood T cell repertoires in COVID-19. The repertoire was sequenced with immunoSEQ multiplex PCR; TCRdb's copy has only in-frame clones and lacks some. Of 110,000 or so clones listed, roughly 82% are singletons. Sequenced: peripheral blood. The receptors stem from a human donor in a cohort sampled during active COVID-19.

The V gene is TRBV19, the J gene TRBJ1-3, with D possibly TRBD1 on 5 matching bases. Germline V lookup: CDR1 LNHDA, CDR2 SQIVND (reference sequence). The CDR3 spans 15 residues. The V and J ends lost 6 bases and 2 bases respectively, with 14 bases between them. Here the CDR3 reads CASSPSGGAGNTIYF. The CDR3 coding sequence is TGTGCCAGTAGCCCCTCGGGGGGGGCTGGAAACACCATATATTTT.

The rearrangement links TRBV10-3 to TRBJ2-3, with TRBD2 matching 11 bases. There are 15 residues in the CDR3. Germline CDR1 is ENHRY and CDR2 is SYGVKD. The V segment lost 6 bases and the J segment 3 bases; nucleotides outside the gene matches: 5. The CDR3 spells CAIRMTSGATDTQYF. CDR3 DNA sequence: TGTGCCATCAGGATGACTAGCGGGGCTACAGATACGCAGTATTTT.

CDR3 sequence (DNA): TGCGCCAGCAGACAAGTGGCCGAAGGGCGGGTCTATGGCTACACCTTC. This codes for CASRQVAEGRVYGYTF. The J gene is TRBJ1-2, the V gene TRBV5-1; D is ambiguous. The CDR3 spans 16 residues. Germline lookup yields CDR1 SGHRS and CDR2 YFSETQ. Deletions cut 5 bases from V and 4 bases from J, with 21 bases between.

V gene TRBV4-1 combines with J gene TRBJ1-1; D is uncertain. The V end was cut by 3 bases, the J end by 0 bases, with 8 bases between. This CDR3 has 14 residues. CDR1 is MGHRA, CDR2 YSYEKL, per germline. The CDR3 spells CASSQVQMNTEAFF. The CDR3 bases are TGCGCCAGCAGCCAGGTTCAGATGAACACTGAAGCTTTCTTT.

This chain joins TRBV10-3 and TRBJ1-1, with 9 bases lining up with TRBD1. The CDR3 extends over 15 amino acids. Trimming cost V 2 bases and J 2 bases; bases outside gene matches: 3. CDR1 is ENHRY and CDR2 is SYGVKD in the germline V gene. Here the CDR3 reads CAISEGTGINTEAFF. Here the CDR3 DNA reads TGTGCCATCAGTGAGGGGACAGGGATCAACACTGAAGCTTTCTTT.

The V call is TRBV15, the J call TRBJ2-2; D gene unclear. Deletions cut 4 bases from V and 6 bases from J, with 9 bases between. The CDR3 consists of 13 residues. Germline CDR1 and CDR2: LNHNV and YYDKDF (reference sequence). The chain's CDR3 is CATSMQLAGELFF. CDR3 sequence (DNA): TGTGCCACCAGCATGCAACTGGCCGGGGAGCTGTTTTTT. The complete variable domain, with remaining parts taken from reference TRBV15 and TRBJ2-2, reads DAMVIQNPRYQVTQFGKPVTLSCSQTLNHNVMYWYQQKSSQAPKLLFHYYDKDFNNEADTPDNFQSRRPNTSFCFLDIRSPGLGDTAMYLCATSMQLAGELFFGEGSRLTVL.

V gene TRBV5-1 combines with J gene TRBJ2-3, with unresolved D. V gave up 2 bases and J gave up 2 bases, with 6 bases separating them. This CDR3 has 13 amino acids. Germline V CDR1 and CDR2: SGHRS, YFSETQ. The DNA of the CDR3 is TGCGCCAGCAGCTTTTACAACACAGATACGCAGTATTTT. Translated: CASSFYNTDTQYF.

V gene TRBV4-1 combines with J gene TRBJ1-2; 8 positions agree with TRBD1. The CDR3 runs to 15 residues. Germline V gene sequence: CDR1 MGHRA, CDR2 YSYEKL. The ends lost 0 bases at V and 5 bases at J; junction bases unmatched: 5. The CDR3 reads CASSQDPGQGYGYTF. CDR3 nucleotide sequence: TGCGCCAGCAGCCAAGATCCCGGACAGGGTTATGGCTACACCTTC.

This rearrangement joins TRBV2 to TRBJ2-5; 12 bases are shared with TRBD2. This CDR3 comprises 13 residues. Germline V gene lookup returns CDR1 SNHLY and CDR2 FYNNEI. Losses at the gene ends were 8 bases for V and 5 bases for J; bases not matched to a gene: 3. The CDR3 reads CASLGLAGETQYF. CDR3 nucleotides: TGTGCCAGCCTCGGACTAGCGGGGGAGACCCAGTACTTC.

This chain links TRBV18 with TRBJ1-5; 7 bases are shared with TRBD1. CDR3 length equals 15 residues. Germline assignment: CDR1 KGHSH and CDR2 LQKENI. Losses at the gene ends were 0 bases for V and 7 bases for J; bases not matched to a gene: 6. CDR3 region: CASSPPNRGDQPQHF. The CDR3 DNA reads as TGTGCCAGCTCACCACCTAACAGGGGTGACCAGCCCCAGCATTTT.

V is TRBV9 and J is TRBJ2-5; 14 bases fit TRBD2. Germline values: CDR1 SGDLS, CDR2 YYNGEE. There are 17 residues in the CDR3. Trimming at V came to 0 bases and at J to 5 bases, leaving 6 bases not matched to a gene. CDR3 in DNA: TGTGCCAGCAGCGTAGGACTAGCGGGGGGGCCTCGGGAGACCCAGTACTTC. Its translation is CASSVGLAGGPRETQYF.

J is TRBJ2-5 and V is TRBV5-1, with TRBD2 identical over 12 bases. Germline V gives CDR1 SGHRS, CDR2 YFSETQ. The CDR3 consists of 15 residues. V shed 5 bases and J 5 bases; nucleotides not matched to a gene: 7. The CDR3 is CASSLGTSGLETQYF. Here the CDR3 DNA reads TGCGCCAGCAGTCTTGGGACTAGCGGGCTGGAGACCCAGTACTTC.

The gene calls are TRBV10-3 and TRBJ1-3, with D perhaps TRBD1 (5 bases). Germline V lookup: CDR1 ENHRY, CDR2 SYGVKD. This CDR3 contains 14 residues. The V gene lost 6 bases and the J gene lost 0 bases, with 9 bases spanning the gap. Written as DNA, the CDR3 is TGTGCCATCAGCGACAGTCGCTCTGGAAACACCATATATTTT. Protein sequence: CAISDSRSGNTIYF.

This clone was detected only once. The V gene is TRBV12-3 or TRBV12-4, the J gene TRBJ1-6, with D maybe TRBD1 (5 bases). This CDR3 comprises 13 residues. The V end was cut by 5 bases, the J end by 9 bases, with 11 bases between. This CDR3 is CASSQQGGSPLHF. The CDR3 DNA sequence: TGTGCCAGCAGTCAGCAGGGAGGTTCACCCCTCCACTTT.

The V and J genes are TRBV5-5 and TRBJ2-1, with 11 bases aligning to TRBD1. CDR3 size: 15 residues. From germline, CDR1 is SGHKS and CDR2 YYEKEE (reference sequence). With V trimmed by 3 bases and J by 6 bases, 5 bases remained unmatched. CDR3 bases: TGTGCCAGCAGCTCTCCGGGACAGGGGGTCAATGAGCAGTTCTTC. It is translated as CASSSPGQGVNEQFF.

CDR3 region: CASSSQQGTEAFF. Written as DNA, the CDR3 is TGTGCCAGCAGTTCTCAACAGGGGACTGAAGCTTTCTTT. The chain recombines TRBV12-3 or TRBV12-4 with TRBJ1-1, with 7 bases lining up with TRBD1. V lost 4 bases to trimming and J lost 5 bases; unmatched junction nucleotides: 4. The CDR3 runs 13 residues.

The rearrangement uses TRBV27 and TRBJ2-3; 11 bases map to TRBD2. This CDR3 is built from 16 residues. Germline V gives CDR1 MNHEY, CDR2 SMNVEV (reference sequence). Unmatched junction bases numbered 8, after V lost 7 bases and J lost 2 bases. The CDR3 bases are TGTGCCAGCAACCAACGACTAGCGGGGAACACAGATACGCAGTATTTT. This sequence encodes CASNQRLAGNTDTQYF.

This clone appeared a few times. V and J are TRBV7-2 and TRBJ1-2; perhaps TRBD1 as D (5 bases). Trimming shortened V by 1 base and J by 8 bases, and 14 bases separated the two germline ends. Germline CDR1 SGHTA, CDR2 FQGNSA. The CDR3 is 14 amino acids. CDR3 DNA sequence: TGTGCCAGCAGCTTAGTTCTCCAGGGTTCCGGCTACACCTTC. Protein product: CASSLVLQGSGYTF.

The chain uses TRBV11-2 and TRBJ2-7; no clear D. The germline V and J ends were trimmed by 5 bases and 1 base, with 15 bases remaining between them. The CDR3 has 15 residues. Germline V lookup: CDR1 SGHAT, CDR2 FQNNGV. This chain's CDR3 is CASSRPVGPSYEQYF. The CDR3 DNA reads TGTGCCAGCAGCCGACCGGTGGGCCCTTCCTACGAGCAGTACTTC.

The chain has TRBV2 and TRBJ2-3; 10 bases line up with TRBD2. Losses at the gene ends were 6 bases for V and 4 bases for J; bases not matched to a gene: 4. This CDR3 comprises 14 residues. Germline-derived CDR1 and CDR2 are SNHLY and FYNNEI. The CDR3 protein is CASSMGTSADTQYF. Written as DNA, the CDR3 is TGTGCCAGCAGCATGGGGACTAGCGCAGATACGCAGTATTTT.

The chain couples TRBV5-1 to TRBJ1-2, with D possibly TRBD1 on 6 matching bases. Germline values: CDR1 SGHRS, CDR2 YFSETQ. The CDR3 length is 14 residues. Trimming took 1 base from V and 7 from J, leaving 14 bases between them. The CDR3 protein is CASSLMAGDRGYTF. The CDR3 DNA follows: TGCGCCAGCAGCTTGATGGCAGGGGATCGTGGCTACACCTTC.

The genes are TRBV18 and TRBJ2-1, with D possibly being TRBD1 (6 bases). Germline V gene data show CDR1 as KGHSH and CDR2 as LQKENI. The V and J ends lost 2 bases and 0 bases respectively, with 11 bases between them. This CDR3 is built from 16 residues. CDR3 region: CASSPGQGSSYNEQFF. In nucleotides, the CDR3 is TGTGCCAGCTCACCAGGCCAGGGGTCCTCCTACAATGAGCAGTTCTTC.